The next 27 T cell receptor beta chains were all read from a single sample in a study of blood T cell repertoires in COVID-19. Generated by immunoSEQ multiplex PCR, the TCRdb table keeps only in-frame clones and is missing some. The sample lists hundreds of thousands of clones, around 88% occurring once. Sequenced sample: PBMCs or T cells enriched from blood (not recorded which). These TCRs come from a woman in her forties or fifties with acute COVID-19.

The rearrangement joins TRBV5-1 to TRBJ2-2, with 7 nucleotides matching TRBD1. Per germline, CDR1 SGHRS and CDR2 YFSETQ. This CDR3 has 16 amino acids. Trimming cost V 2 bases and J 1 base; bases outside gene matches: 5. In DNA form, the CDR3 reads TGCGCCAGCAGCTTAAGAGACAGGGTGAACACCGGGGAGCTGTTTTTT. This encodes CASSLRDRVNTGELFF.

This chain uses TRBV2 with TRBJ2-5; D gene ambiguous. The V end lost 7 bases, the J end lost 1 base, and 4 bases lay between the germline ends. This CDR3 contains 11 residues. Germline V gene lookup returns CDR1 SNHLY and CDR2 FYNNEI. The CDR3 nucleotides are TGTGCCAGCACCATCCAAGAGACCCAGTACTTC. Its protein product is CASTIQETQYF.

The gene calls are TRBV7-9 and TRBJ1-5, with 8 nucleotides matching TRBD1. The V segment lost 3 bases and the J segment 6 bases; nucleotides outside the gene matches: 4. The germline V gene has CDR1 SEHNR and CDR2 FQNEAQ (reference sequence). The CDR3 consists of 14 residues. The CDR3 reads CASSLGQVGQPQHF. The CDR3 DNA sequence: TGTGCCAGCAGCTTGGGACAGGTCGGTCAGCCCCAGCATTTT.

The chain joins TRBV27 to TRBJ1-1, with 12 bases aligning to TRBD1. CDR1 MNHEY and CDR2 SMNVEV come from the germline V gene (reference sequence). The CDR3 spans 16 residues. V shed 2 bases and J 2 bases; nucleotides not matched to a gene: 3. The CDR3 loop is CASSLHGTGGNTEAFF. For the CDR3, the DNA is TGTGCCAGCAGTTTACACGGGACAGGGGGCAACACTGAAGCTTTCTTT.

V is TRBV5-8 and J is TRBJ2-1; TRBD2 matches 9 bases. From germline, CDR1 is SGHTS and CDR2 YDEGEE. The J segment lost 4 bases and the V segment lost 2 bases, leaving 4 bases of the junction unmatched. The CDR3 length is 15 residues. The CDR3 loop is CASSLGGRVYNEQFF. Written as DNA, the CDR3 is TGTGCCAGCAGCTTAGGCGGGAGGGTATACAATGAGCAGTTCTTC.

This chain connects TRBV9 to TRBJ1-2; D is perhaps TRBD1 (5 bases). The germline V gene encodes CDR1 SGDLS and CDR2 YYNGEE. The V end was cut by 0 bases, the J end by 8 bases, with 23 bases between. The CDR3 spans 17 residues. DNA for the CDR3: TGTGCCAGCAGCGTAGGCGTTTGGGTTGGGGCCCCTTCAGGCTACACCTTC. Its protein product is CASSVGVWVGAPSGYTF.

The chain has TRBV5-1 and TRBJ2-3; TRBD2 might be the D (5 bases). Germline CDR1 and CDR2: SGHRS and YFSETQ. CDR3 size: 14 residues. V lost 0 bases, J lost 0 bases, and 5 bases lay in between. For the CDR3, the DNA is TGCGCCAGCAGCTTGGGAGGGAGCACAGATACGCAGTATTTT. Protein sequence: CASSLGGSTDTQYF. Full variable domain (outside the CDR3, taken from reference TRBV5-1 and TRBJ2-3): KAGVTQTPRYLIKTRGQQVTLSCSPISGHRSVSWYQQTPGQGLQFLFEYFSETQRNKGNFPGRFSGRQFSNSRSEMNVSTLELGDSALYLCASSLGGSTDTQYFGPGTRLTVL.

The table lists this clone with a count of one. The rearrangement joins TRBV28 to TRBJ2-5, with TRBD1 identical over 7 bases. Germline V gene lookup returns CDR1 MDHEN and CDR2 SYDVKM. J gave up 4 bases and V 5 bases, and 16 bases lay outside the gene matches. This CDR3 has 17 amino acids. CDR3 in DNA: TGTGCCAGCAGTCCCCAGCACGCGGTTAGGGGGCGAGAGACCCAGTACTTC. As protein: CASSPQHAVRGRETQYF.

The V gene is TRBV15, the J gene TRBJ1-4, with D perhaps TRBD1 (6 bases). Trimming removed 1 base at V and 7 bases at J, with 13 bases between. Per the germline V gene, CDR1 is LNHNV and CDR2 is YYDKDF (reference sequence). The CDR3 is 15 residues long. DNA of the CDR3: TGTGCCACCAGCAGAGTGGAACAGGGTCGTGAAAAACTGTTTTTT. It translates to CATSRVEQGREKLFF.

This clone was picked up one time. The chain has TRBV7-3 and TRBJ2-3; D may be TRBD2 (6 bases). V was pared by 2 bases and J by 3 bases, with 12 bases between. Germline CDR1 and CDR2: SGHTA and FQGTGA. The CDR3 sequence is 15 residues long. In DNA, the CDR3 is TGTGCCAGCAGCTTAGCGGGAATGCGAACAGATACGCAGTATTTT. Translated: CASSLAGMRTDTQYF.

This chain links TRBV19 with TRBJ1-1; D may be TRBD1 (5 bases). Trimming removed 2 bases at V and 2 bases at J, with 15 bases between. This CDR3 is 16 amino acids long. In germline, CDR1 is LNHDA, CDR2 SQIVND (reference sequence). The CDR3 DNA follows: TGTGCCAGTAGTATACCGGGAGGGGCCTCAAACACTGAAGCTTTCTTT. Translation: CASSIPGGASNTEAFF. Full variable domain (rest looked up from reference TRBV19 and TRBJ1-1): DGGITQSPKYLFRKEGQNVTLSCEQNLNHDAMYWYRQDPGQGLRLIYYSQIVNDFQKGDIAEGYSVSREKKESFPLTVTSAQKNPTAFYLCASSIPGGASNTEAFFGQGTRLTVV.

V is TRBV28 and J is TRBJ1-5; TRBD1 agrees at 8 bases. Germline V lookup: CDR1 MDHEN, CDR2 SYDVKM. The junction had 5 bases not matched to a gene; V was cut back by 4 bases and J by 3 bases. This CDR3 spans 15 amino acids. The CDR3 is CASSWTGRVNQPQHF. In DNA, the CDR3 is TGTGCCAGCAGTTGGACAGGGAGGGTCAATCAGCCCCAGCATTTT. Combining the CDR3 with reference TRBV28 and TRBJ1-5 gives the whole variable domain DVKVTQSSRYLVKRTGEKVFLECVQDMDHENMFWYRQDPGLGLRLIYFSYDVKMKEKGDIPEGYSVSREKKERFSLILESASTNQTSMYLCASSWTGRVNQPQHFGDGTRLSIL.

The rearrangement uses TRBV12-3 or TRBV12-4 and TRBJ2-7, with D maybe TRBD2 (6 bases). The CDR3 has 13 residues. V lost 6 bases and J lost 2, with 11 bases in between. CDR3 sequence: CASREGQTYEQYF. In DNA, the CDR3 is TGTGCCAGCAGGGAGGGGCAAACCTACGAGCAGTACTTC.

V and J are TRBV28 and TRBJ1-2; 7 bases fit TRBD1. The germline V gene encodes CDR1 MDHEN and CDR2 SYDVKM. This CDR3 is built from 17 residues. The J segment lost 3 bases and the V segment lost 3 bases, leaving 13 bases of the junction unmatched. In DNA form, the CDR3 reads TGTGCCAGCAGTTTTCCCGGACTAAGGACAGGAGACTATGGCTACACCTTC. Translating gives CASSFPGLRTGDYGYTF.

V usage is TRBV7-3 and J usage is TRBJ2-1; D uncertain. Germline V gives CDR1 SGHTA, CDR2 FQGTGA. The germline V and J ends were trimmed by 5 bases and 4 bases, with 9 bases remaining between them. This CDR3 comprises 13 residues. CDR3 in DNA: TGTGCCAGCAGCCCCTTACAATACAATGAGCAGTTCTTC. This encodes CASSPLQYNEQFF.

V usage is TRBV12-3 or TRBV12-4 and J usage is TRBJ2-1; D is ambiguous. V dropped 3 bases and J dropped 10 bases, with 13 bases sitting between them. The length of the CDR3 is 13 residues. CDR3 nucleotides: TGTGCCAGCAGTTTGAACTTCCAGAGGGAGCAGTTCTTC. The encoded protein is CASSLNFQREQFF.

The chain employs TRBV5-1 and TRBJ1-3, with D possibly TRBD1 on 6 matching bases. From germline, CDR1 is SGHRS and CDR2 YFSETQ. The CDR3 runs 13 residues. V was trimmed by 8 bases and J by 3 bases, leaving 12 bases between them. The CDR3 sequence: CASTGTFGNTIYF. CDR3 coding DNA: TGCGCCAGTACCGGGACATTTGGAAACACCATATATTTT.

The rearrangement links TRBV21-1 to TRBJ2-1; the table's D call, TRBD1, was not checked against the DNA. TRBV21-1 is assigned pseudogene status. The CDR3 contains 20 residues. The CDR3 DNA sequence: TGTGCCAGCAGCAAGCCCCTAAGGCGTTCGACAGGGGGCTCCTACAATGAGCAGTTCTTC. It specifies CASSKPLRRSTGGSYNEQFF.

This clone was counted only a few times. V and J are TRBV6-5 and TRBJ2-7, with D perhaps matching TRBD2 (5 bases). The CDR3 consists of 16 residues. Trimming cost V 2 bases and J 7 bases, with 21 bases left between them. The germline V gene encodes CDR1 MNHEY and CDR2 SVGAGI. CDR3 DNA: TGTGCCAGCAGTTACCACGGCACTAGTACCGATCAGGAGCAGTACTTC. This gives the protein CASSYHGTSTDQEQYF.

The rearrangement links TRBV5-6 to TRBJ1-4; the D gene is possibly TRBD1 (5 bases). The germline V gene has CDR1 SGHDT and CDR2 YYEEEE. Deletions cut 4 bases from V and 0 bases from J, with 13 bases between. There are 16 residues in the CDR3. The CDR3 reads CASSELTEATNEKLFF. CDR3 DNA sequence: TGTGCCAGCAGCGAGCTGACAGAGGCAACTAATGAAAAACTGTTTTTT.

V is TRBV10-3 and J is TRBJ2-7; the match to TRBD1 covers 7 bases. The V segment lost 0 bases and the J segment 3 bases; nucleotides outside the gene matches: 5. The germline V gene encodes CDR1 ENHRY and CDR2 SYGVKD. The CDR3 has 15 amino acids. CDR3 coding DNA: TGTGCCATCAGTGAGTCGACAGGGATCGACTACGAGCAGTACTTC. Translated: CAISESTGIDYEQYF.

The J gene is TRBJ1-2, the V gene TRBV3-1 (or the pseudogene TRBV3-2); perhaps TRBD1 as D (5 bases). The CDR3 is 12 residues long. V gave up 3 bases and J gave up 7 bases, with 9 bases separating them. The germline V gene has CDR1 LGHDT and CDR2 YNNKEL (reference sequence). The CDR3 spells CASSHLTAGYTF. CDR3 sequence (DNA): TGTGCCAGCAGCCATTTGACAGCTGGCTACACCTTC.

The rearrangement links TRBV7-8 to TRBJ1-5; 8 bases align to TRBD1. Trimming took 5 bases from V and 4 from J; bases not matched to a gene: 7. The V gene's germline CDR1 is SGHVS and CDR2 FQNEAQ. The CDR3 sequence is 15 residues long. The CDR3 sequence is CASSQRRQGNQPQHF. Here the CDR3 DNA reads TGTGCCAGCAGCCAAAGGAGACAGGGGAATCAGCCCCAGCATTTT.

The genes are TRBV6-5 and TRBJ2-2; D is possibly TRBD1 (6 bases). V shed 5 bases and J shed 3 bases, with 7 bases lying between them. The CDR3 is 13 amino acids. Germline CDR1 reads MNHEY; CDR2 reads SVGAGI. DNA of the CDR3: TGTGCCAGCAGTACAGGGTACACCGGGGAGCTGTTTTTT. Its protein is CASSTGYTGELFF.

The rearrangement joins TRBV29-1 to TRBJ2-3, with 7 positions matching TRBD2. The germline gives CDR1 SQVTM, CDR2 ANQGSEA. Trimming removed 4 bases from V and 2 bases from J; junction bases left unmatched: 6. This CDR3 region has 14 residues. CDR3 nucleotides: TGCAGCGTTGTATGGGGGAGGGCCACAGATACGCAGTATTTT. This translates into CSVVWGRATDTQYF.

This clone was seen a few times. V and J are TRBV4-3 and TRBJ1-2, with 7 bases matching TRBD1. The CDR3 covers 17 residues. Germline CDR1 and CDR2: LGHNA and YSLEER. With V trimmed by 4 bases and J by 2 bases, 13 bases remained unmatched. The CDR3 region is CASSPAGGQSTNYGYTF. The DNA for the CDR3 is TGCGCCAGCAGCCCCGCCGGGGGACAGAGTACCAACTATGGCTACACCTTC.

The chain joins TRBV7-8 to TRBJ1-1, with 7 nucleotides matching TRBD1. V lost 0 bases and J lost 4; bases outside the gene matches: 2. Germline lookup yields CDR1 SGHVS and CDR2 FQNEAQ. The CDR3 runs 14 residues. The CDR3 DNA reads as TGTGCCAGCAGCTTAGCCGCAGGGGGCACTGAAGCTTTCTTT. Translation: CASSLAAGGTEAFF.